This TCR beta chain came from a study of CD4 T cells in relation to SARS-CoV-2 and coronaviruses. Study details: ViraFEST: roughly ten-day antigen culture of PBMCs, then TCR beta CDR3 sequencing.

Using immunoSEQ multiplex PCR, the repertoire was profiled, and TCRdb retains in-frame clones only, with some absent. The sample records about 22,000 clones, over 70% being singletons. Of note for this clone: Its target is not known.

Germline V gives CDR1 SGHRS, CDR2 YFSETQ. V was pared by 2 bases and J by 2 bases, with 11 bases between. The CDR3 has 16 amino acids. The unexposed donors gave CD4+ T cells in about 2011-2018, prior to COVID-19. CD4+ T cells were isolated from the cells after nine to eleven days of culture. Some 1.9 million PBMCs per well were cultured with around 9.9 IU/ml IL-2. The sequenced sample was CD4+ T cells from PBMCs, cultured in vitro. The origin of this receptor is a human donor in good health. The chain links TRBV5-1 to TRBJ2-6; perhaps TRBD2 as D (5 bases). CDR3 DNA: TGCGCCAGCAGCTTCGACACCGGGGCTGGGGCCAACGTCCTGACTTTC. It codes for CASSFDTGAGANVLTF.